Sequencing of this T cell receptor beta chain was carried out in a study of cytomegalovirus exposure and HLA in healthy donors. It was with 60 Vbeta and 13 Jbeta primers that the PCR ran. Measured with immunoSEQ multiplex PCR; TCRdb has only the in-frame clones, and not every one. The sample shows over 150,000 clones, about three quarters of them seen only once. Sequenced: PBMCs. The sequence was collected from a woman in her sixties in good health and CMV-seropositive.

The CDR3: CASSLKTGIGYEQYF. DNA of the CDR3: TGTGCCAGCAGTCTAAAGACAGGGATTGGCTACGAGCAGTACTTC. The chain joins TRBV27 to TRBJ2-7, with 7 bases fitting TRBD1. CDR1 is MNHEY, CDR2 SMNVEV, per germline (reference sequence). This CDR3 contains 15 residues. J lost 3 bases, V lost 5 bases, and 10 bases had no gene match.